A selection of T cell receptor beta chains follows, all from one sample in a study of CD8 T cells in ankylosing spondylitis. A single record per CDR3 protein comes from TCRdb applying MiXCR to the 5' RACE reads. The sample comprises around 88,000 distinct CDR3 sequences, about 9% of which are singletons, and under 6% rests with the top ten. The sample consisted of blood, either unsorted or a sorted T cell fraction (not recorded which). Every receptor here comes from a male donor with ankylosing spondylitis or in good health (not recorded which). CDR3s include the opening cysteine and the closing phenylalanine or tryptophan. The D gene is left open where the match is weak. Rows may omit the clone size; those that give it use once, few, many or a size class.

>TRBJ2-2|16|TRBV7-8|TRBD1|many
TGTGCCAGCAGCTTGCCGGGACAGGGGTACCCCGGGGAGCTGTTTTTT
CASSLPGQGYPGELFF
>TRBJ2-1|16|TRBV10-3|TRBD2|many
TGTGCCATCAGTGAGTCGGGTGCGGGGGTACGTAATGAGCAGTTCTTC
CAISESGAGVRNEQFF
>TRBJ2-3|20|TRBV5-1|.|many
TGCGCCAGCAGCGAATCTGCTTACGACAGATTTCTTACTAGCACAGATACGCAGTATTTT
CASSESAYDRFLTSTDTQYF
>TRBJ2-1|15|TRBV27|TRBD2|many
TGTGCCAGCACGGTATTTAGCGGGGGGGCCAATGAGCAGTTCTTC
CASTVFSGGANEQFF
>TRBJ2-1|15|TRBV7-9|.|many
TGTGCCAGCAGCTTAGGAATGAGCTCCTACAATGAGCAGTTCTTC
CASSLGMSSYNEQFF
>TRBJ1-6|18|TRBV20-1|.|many
TGCAGTGCTAGAGTTCCCCGGCTTAGGGCCCCACTAGGATCACCCCTCCACTTT
CSARVPRLRAPLGSPLHF
>TRBJ2-3|8|TRBV24-1|.|.
TGTGCCACAGATACGCAGTATTTT
CATDTQYF
>TRBJ2-3|15|TRBV4-1|.|many
TGCGCCAGCAGCCCCGGACCGCCACCCACAGATACGCAGTATTTT
CASSPGPPPTDTQYF
>TRBJ2-7|16|TRBV5-1|TRBD1|many
TGCGCCAGCAGCTTGGGGACAGGGGACACCGCCTACGAGCAGTACTTC
CASSLGTGDTAYEQYF
>TRBJ2-3|13|TRBV20-1|TRBD2|few
TGCAGTGCCAGCGGGGGGGCTACAGATACGCAGTATTTT
CSASGGATDTQYF
>TRBJ2-3|16|TRBV7-9|TRBD2|.
TGTGCCAGCAGCTTACAAAGCGGGGGAAGCACAGATACGCAGTATTTT
CASSLQSGGSTDTQYF
>TRBJ1-5|14|TRBV20-1|TRBD1|many
TGCAGTGCTAGAGTGGGCCGACAGGGGCAGCCCCAGCATTTT
CSARVGRQGQPQHF
>TRBJ1-1|14|TRBV3-1|.|many
TGTGCCAGCAGCCAGACAAATTCGCGGGTTGAAGCTTTCTTT
CASSQTNSRVEAFF
>TRBJ2-7|14|TRBV7-8|.|many
TGTGCCAGCAGCTTACAACCCGGAGACTACGAGCAGTACTTC
CASSLQPGDYEQYF
>TRBJ1-2|14|TRBV3-1|.|many
TGTGCCAGCAGCCAAAGGGCGGATCACTATGGCTACACCTTC
CASSQRADHYGYTF
>TRBJ2-3|16|TRBV4-1|.|few
TGCGCCAGCAGCCAAGCCTCACAGCCCAGCACAGATACGCAGTATTTT
CASSQASQPSTDTQYF
>TRBJ2-5|14|TRBV10-3|.|many
TGTGCCATCAGTTTCCGGGACGACCGCGGGACCCAGTACTTC
CAISFRDDRGTQYF
>TRBJ2-6|15|TRBV12-3/TRBV12-4|TRBD1|.
TGTGCCAGCAGTTACAGGGGGCTTGGGGCCAACGTCCTGACTTTC
CASSYRGLGANVLTF
>TRBJ1-5|13|TRBV28|.|many
TGTGCCAGCAGTCCCGTGGAGATGCAGCCCCAGCATTTT
CASSPVEMQPQHF
>TRBJ2-7|14|TRBV5-1|TRBD1|many
TGCGCCAGCAGATTTACAGGGGACACCTACGAGCAGTACTTC
CASRFTGDTYEQYF
>TRBJ2-3|14|TRBV20-1|.|many
TGCAGTGCTAGGCCGACCCCCTCGGTAGATACGCAGTATTTT
CSARPTPSVDTQYF
>TRBJ2-7|15|TRBV20-1|.|many
TGCAGTGCTAGAGATCAGGGACGGGGGACCTACGAGCAGTACTTC
CSARDQGRGTYEQYF
>TRBJ2-2|16|TRBV12-3/TRBV12-4|TRBD2|many
TGTGCCAGCAGTTTAGTCGCGGGGGGGCAAAGCGGGGAGCTGTTTTTT
CASSLVAGGQSGELFF
>TRBJ1-1|15|TRBV20-1|TRBD1|many
TGCAGTGCCGTTACAGGGGGCCTTAGCAGGCCTGAAGCTTTCTTT
CSAVTGGLSRPEAFF
>TRBJ2-4|16|TRBV7-6|TRBD2|.
TGTGCCAGCAGCTTAGACGTCCGGGGGGAAGGAAACATTCAGTACTTC
CASSLDVRGEGNIQYF
>TRBJ1-2|14|TRBV27|.|many
TGTGCCAGCGGCCCTATCGGCTACAACTATGGCTACACCTTC
CASGPIGYNYGYTF
>TRBJ2-3|16|TRBV5-1|TRBD2|many
TGCGCCAGCAGGGGAGGACTAGCGGGCTTCACAGATACGCAGTATTTT
CASRGGLAGFTDTQYF
>TRBJ1-2|17|TRBV3-1|TRBD1|many
TGTGCCAGCAGCCAAGATCCGAGCGGACAGGTGAAATCGGGCTACACCTTC
CASSQDPSGQVKSGYTF
>TRBJ1-5|14|TRBV20-1|.|many
TGCAGTGCTAGAGATTGGGGTAGCAATCAGCCCCAGCATTTT
CSARDWGSNQPQHF
>TRBJ1-5|16|TRBV7-8|TRBD1|many
TGTGCCAGCAGCCCCGACAGGGGCCGAAGCAATCAGCCCCAGCATTTT
CASSPDRGRSNQPQHF
>TRBJ1-2|12|TRBV7-9|.|many
TGTGCCAGCGGGGACCTGAAGGGCAGCCGGGCCTTC
CASGDLKGSRAF
>TRBJ2-7|16|TRBV3-1|.|few
TGTGCCAGCAGCTCGTCGAAAGGGGCGGGATCGGTCGAGCAGTACTTC
CASSSSKGAGSVEQYF
>TRBJ1-1|15|TRBV18|TRBD1|many
TGTGCCAGCTCACCTCGACAGGGTATTGAGACTGAAGCTTTCTTT
CASSPRQGIETEAFF
>TRBJ2-5|18|TRBV11-1|TRBD2|many
TGTGCCAGCAGCTTGCCGGGACTAGACCGCCCCAGTCAAGAGACCCAGTACTTC
CASSLPGLDRPSQETQYF
>TRBJ2-2|15|TRBV24-1|.|many
TGTGCCACCAGTGATTTCCAGACGGACACCGGGGAGCTGTTTTTT
CATSDFQTDTGELFF
>TRBJ2-5|14|TRBV12-3/TRBV12-4|TRBD2|many
TGTGCCAGCAGCCTAGCGGGGAGGGAAGAGACCCAGTACTTC
CASSLAGREETQYF
>TRBJ1-5|13|TRBV7-9|TRBD1|.
TGTGCCAGCAGCTTAGAGGGGGCTCAGCCCCAGCATTTT
CASSLEGAQPQHF
>TRBJ2-1|14|TRBV20-1|.|.
TGCAGTGCTAAGGCGGTGGGGCCTCTCGATGGGCAGTTCTTC
CSAKAVGPLDGQFF
>TRBJ2-2|14|TRBV30|.|many
TGTGCCTGGACAGCACAGCTTAACACCGGGGAGCTGTTTTTT
CAWTAQLNTGELFF
>TRBJ2-7|16|TRBV12-3/TRBV12-4|TRBD1|few
TGTGCCAGCAGTCCTACTCCGGGACAGGGGCTCTCCGAGCAGTACTTC
CASSPTPGQGLSEQYF
>TRBJ2-4|18|TRBV28|.|many
TGTGCCAGCAGCCGGTGGGGTAGCCCAGGTACCAAGATCAACATTCAGTACTTC
CASSRWGSPGTKINIQYF
>TRBJ2-3|15|TRBV20-1|TRBD2|many
TGCAGTGCTCCGATAGCGGGGAGGGGCACAGATACGCAGTATTTT
CSAPIAGRGTDTQYF
>TRBJ2-5|15|TRBV24-1|TRBD1|many
TGTGCCACCAGTGACCCCCGACAGGGTGGTGAGACCCAGTACTTC
CATSDPRQGGETQYF
>TRBJ2-2|13|TRBV2|.|many
TGTGCCAGTGTGACAGGGAACACCGGGGAGCTGTTTTTT
CASVTGNTGELFF
>TRBJ1-6|16|TRBV27|.|many
TGTGCCACCACTTTTTCCTACCCCGGCGGTAATTCACCCCTCCACTTT
CATTFSYPGGNSPLHF
>TRBJ2-5|14|TRBV3-1|TRBD1|many
TGTGCCAGCAGCCGGCCTGCAGGGGGAGAGACCCAGTACTTC
CASSRPAGGETQYF
>TRBJ2-7|16|TRBV12-3/TRBV12-4|TRBD2|many
TGTGCCAGCAGGCGACTAGCGGGGGGTTCCGACTACGAGCAGTACTTC
CASRRLAGGSDYEQYF
>TRBJ2-1|17|TRBV24-1|.|many
TGTGCCACCAGTGATTTCGAAGGTGGGCGGGGGCCCAATGAGCAGTTCTTC
CATSDFEGGRGPNEQFF
>TRBJ1-2|15|TRBV5-4|.|many
TGTGCCAGCAGCGGTGCAGAGAGCACTATCCATGGCTACACCTTC
CASSGAESTIHGYTF
>TRBJ2-7|14|TRBV20-1|TRBD2|many
TGCAGTGCTGAACCGGGACTACGTAGTTCCGAGCAGTACTTC
CSAEPGLRSSEQYF
>TRBJ2-7|13|TRBV5-1|.|.
TGCGCCAGCAGCTTGGCTCCGGGGTACGAGCAGTACTTC
CASSLAPGYEQYF
>TRBJ1-4|12|TRBV5-1|TRBD1|many
TGCGCCCGCGACAGGGAGAATGAAAAACTGTTTTTT
CARDRENEKLFF
>TRBJ1-2|14|TRBV7-6|.|many
TGTGCCAGCAGCCCCGTAGTCCGGGACTATGGCTACACCTTC
CASSPVVRDYGYTF
>TRBJ1-3|16|TRBV2|TRBD1|many
TGTGCCAGCAGTTTCCCCGGGACAGGGGGAAGAAACACCATATATTTT
CASSFPGTGGRNTIYF
>TRBJ1-5|13|TRBV6-1|.|many
TGTGCCAGCGGCGGGGGAGAGGTTCAGCCCCAGCATTTT
CASGGGEVQPQHF